This TCR beta chain comes out of a study of T cell responses to AZD1222 COVID-19 vaccine. The CDR3 consists of 14 residues. Trimming left V 1 base short and J 2 bases short, with 7 bases between. Germline V CDR1 and CDR2: SGHTA, FQGNSA. TCRdb keeps only in-frame clones here, not all; method: immunoSEQ multiplex PCR. The table records over 55,000 clones, approximately 83% of them present only once. Study-level points and caveats: Researchers report vaccine-associated CD4 TCRs spanning spike, with dominance at 160-218 and 743-854. Two AZD1222 doses significantly raised spike-specific TCR breadth and depth over controls. Sampled repertoires all dated from after the peak T cell response.

Turning to this clone: What it recognizes is unknown.

The source is an adult who received the AZD1222 COVID-19 vaccine. The source was peripheral blood, collected 28 days after the second AZD1222 dose. The rearrangement joins TRBV7-2 to TRBJ2-3; the D is unclear. In DNA, the CDR3 is TGTGCCAGCAGCTTAGTAATAGCCACAGATACGCAGTATTTT. Translation gives CASSLVIATDTQYF.